Each of the 16 T cell receptor beta chains below was sequenced from the same sample in a study of graft-versus-host responses after intestinal transplantation. Some clones are missing from TCRdb's copy, which holds only in-frame ones; the method was immunoSEQ multiplex PCR. The repertoire holds 88,000 or so clones, with roughly 90% as singletons. No antigens are known for them. Sequencing used unstimulated CD4+ T cells sorted from spleen or lymph node cells, obtained before intestinal transplant. The receptors derive from a human donor who received an intestinal transplant.

This clone was counted a few times. The chain employs TRBV15 and TRBJ2-7; 7 bases are shared with TRBD2. There are 16 residues in the CDR3. The germline V gene encodes CDR1 LNHNV and CDR2 YYDKDF (reference sequence). V shed 0 bases, J shed 2 bases, and the junction held 7 bases outside the gene matches. The CDR3 nucleotides read TGTGCCACCAGCAGAGATGGGGGAGGGGCGGCCTACGAGCAGTACTTC. Protein sequence: CATSRDGGGAAYEQYF.

V usage is TRBV9 and J usage is TRBJ2-2; 9 bases fit TRBD1. The V segment lost 2 bases and the J segment 4 bases; nucleotides outside the gene matches: 6. The CDR3 is made up of 16 amino acids. Germline loops: CDR1 SGDLS, CDR2 YYNGEE. CDR3 in amino acids: CASSVRGQGGTGELFF. CDR3 DNA: TGTGCCAGCAGCGTTCGGGGACAGGGAGGCACCGGGGAGCTGTTTTTT.

V gene TRBV6-5 combines with J gene TRBJ2-5, with D uncertain. This CDR3 comprises 14 residues. V lost 6 bases and J lost 1, with 12 bases in between. The germline V gene has CDR1 MNHEY and CDR2 SVGAGI. CDR3 sequence (DNA): TGTGCCAGCAGCCCCGTGGCCACCCAAGAGACCCAGTACTTC. Translating it yields CASSPVATQETQYF.

This clone was observed a handful of times. This sequence joins TRBV7-9 and TRBJ1-1; a possible D gene is TRBD1 (6 bases). CDR1 is SEHNR and CDR2 is FQNEAQ in the germline V gene (reference sequence). CDR3 length: 9 residues. CDR3 amino acids: CVLAGGAFF. CDR3 sequence (DNA): TGTGTCCTAGCGGGGGGCGCTTTCTTT.

The chain couples TRBV5-1 to TRBJ2-5; D is ambiguous. With 4 bases removed from V and 5 bases from J, the gap between germline ends came to 9 bases. Per the germline V gene, CDR1 is SGHRS and CDR2 is YFSETQ. This CDR3 is 12 amino acids long. The CDR3 nucleotides read TGCGCCAGCAGCGCCTCCGCGGAGACCCAGTACTTC. This sequence encodes CASSASAETQYF.

This clone was observed a handful of times. The gene calls are TRBV29-1 and TRBJ1-2; TRBD1 aligns across 8 bases. The CDR3 consists of 12 residues. With V trimmed by 5 bases and J by 4 bases, 3 bases remained unmatched. Germline-derived CDR1 and CDR2 are SQVTM and ANQGSEA. CDR3 bases: TGCAGCGTTAGAGGACAGGGCTATGGCTACACCTTC. It is translated as CSVRGQGYGYTF.

The V and J genes are TRBV18 and TRBJ1-4; 7 positions match TRBD1. The CDR3 covers 13 residues. V was pared by 4 bases and J by 6 bases, with 2 bases of the junction left unmatched. Per the germline V gene, CDR1 is KGHSH and CDR2 is LQKENI. The CDR3 DNA is TGTGCCAGCTCACGTGACAGGGATGAAAAACTGTTTTTT. Residues: CASSRDRDEKLFF.

The chain employs TRBV5-1 and TRBJ2-2; unclear D gene. Trimming pared 0 bases from V and 4 bases from J, leaving 13 bases between. The CDR3 is 16 amino acids. The V gene's germline CDR1 is SGHRS and CDR2 YFSETQ. The CDR3 DNA reads as TGCGCCAGCAGCTTGGAGTTTGGCAGATTCACCGGGGAGCTGTTTTTT. This codes for CASSLEFGRFTGELFF.

The V gene is TRBV10-1, the J gene TRBJ2-3, with 8 bases aligning to TRBD2. V was pared by 3 bases and J by 10 bases, with 12 bases of the junction left unmatched. This CDR3 region has 15 residues. The germline V gene encodes CDR1 WNHNN and CDR2 SYGVQD (reference sequence). As DNA, the CDR3 is TGCGCCAGCAGTGATCGGGGGGGAACGGGGGGTGCGCAGTATTTT. Its protein product is CASSDRGGTGGAQYF.

The chain uses TRBV5-4 and TRBJ1-4; 8 bases match TRBD1. The V segment lost 0 bases and the J segment 8 bases; nucleotides outside the gene matches: 3. This CDR3 contains 14 residues. Germline assignment: CDR1 SGHNT and CDR2 YYREEE (reference sequence). CDR3 DNA: TGTGCCAGCAGCTTGGGGACAGGGCGGGAAAAACTGTTTTTT. It translates to CASSLGTGREKLFF.

Turning to this clone: Different DNA sequences within this sample yield the same CDR3. V gene TRBV5-1 combines with J gene TRBJ2-3, with 12 positions matching TRBD2. The germline gives CDR1 SGHRS, CDR2 YFSETQ. Trimming cost V 2 bases and J 4 bases; bases outside gene matches: 2. This CDR3 has 15 amino acids. In nucleotides, the CDR3 is TGCGCCAGCAGCTTACTAGCGGGGGGTTCAGATACGCAGTATTTT. Translated: CASSLLAGGSDTQYF. The full variable domain, its missing parts supplied by reference TRBV5-1 and TRBJ2-3, is KAGVTQTPRYLIKTRGQQVTLSCSPISGHRSVSWYQQTPGQGLQFLFEYFSETQRNKGNFPGRFSGRQFSNSRSEMNVSTLELGDSALYLCASSLLAGGSDTQYFGPGTRLTVL.

The rearrangement links TRBV5-1 to TRBJ2-7, with 8 bases fitting TRBD2. The V gene end was trimmed by 6 bases and the J gene end by 1 base; junction bases not matched to a gene: 6. The CDR3 is 14 amino acids. Germline CDR1 SGHRS, CDR2 YFSETQ. The CDR3 DNA reads TGCGCCAGCACCCGGGAGGGGAGGTCCTACGAGCAGTACTTC. Translating gives CASTREGRSYEQYF.

The chain links TRBV10-1 to TRBJ2-5; D is perhaps TRBD2 (6 bases). Germline CDR1 reads WNHNN; CDR2 reads SYGVQD (reference sequence). V gave up 3 bases and J gave up 4 bases, with 18 bases separating them. The CDR3 sequence is 16 residues long. The CDR3 loop reads CASSDSGLRGIETQYF. Written as DNA, the CDR3 is TGCGCCAGCAGTGACTCGGGACTCCGCGGAATAGAGACCCAGTACTTC.

The rearrangement links TRBV5-1 to TRBJ2-1; TRBD2 agrees at 7 bases. J was trimmed by 2 bases and V by 5 bases; bases with no gene match: 4. The CDR3 has 14 residues. Germline values: CDR1 SGHRS, CDR2 YFSETQ. CDR3 protein: CASSGGLPYNEQFF. CDR3 in DNA: TGCGCCAGCAGTGGGGGACTACCCTACAATGAGCAGTTCTTC.

V usage is TRBV18 and J usage is TRBJ2-2, with 7 bases matching TRBD1. This CDR3 has 15 residues. V gave up 2 bases and J gave up 5 bases; unmatched junction bases: 5. The germline V gene encodes CDR1 KGHSH and CDR2 LQKENI. The DNA for the CDR3 is TGTGCCAGCTCACCAAAGGGACAGACTACCGGGGAGCTGTTTTTT. Translating it yields CASSPKGQTTGELFF. The full variable domain, in which reference TRBV18 and TRBJ2-2 provide the parts outside the CDR3, is NAGVMQNPRHLVRRRGQEARLRCSPMKGHSHVYWYRQLPEEGLKFMVYLQKENIIDESGMPKERFSAEFPKEGPSILRIQQVVRGDSAAYFCASSPKGQTTGELFFGEGSRLTVL.

The V and J genes are TRBV2 and TRBJ1-5; TRBD1 is a possible D gene (6 bases). CDR1 is SNHLY, CDR2 FYNNEI, per germline. V lost 4 bases and J 4 bases, leaving 14 bases between the germline ends. The CDR3 sequence is 15 residues long. CDR3 nucleotides: TGTGCCAGCAGTGTGTCCGGGACACTGAATCAGCCCCAGCATTTT. This sequence encodes CASSVSGTLNQPQHF.